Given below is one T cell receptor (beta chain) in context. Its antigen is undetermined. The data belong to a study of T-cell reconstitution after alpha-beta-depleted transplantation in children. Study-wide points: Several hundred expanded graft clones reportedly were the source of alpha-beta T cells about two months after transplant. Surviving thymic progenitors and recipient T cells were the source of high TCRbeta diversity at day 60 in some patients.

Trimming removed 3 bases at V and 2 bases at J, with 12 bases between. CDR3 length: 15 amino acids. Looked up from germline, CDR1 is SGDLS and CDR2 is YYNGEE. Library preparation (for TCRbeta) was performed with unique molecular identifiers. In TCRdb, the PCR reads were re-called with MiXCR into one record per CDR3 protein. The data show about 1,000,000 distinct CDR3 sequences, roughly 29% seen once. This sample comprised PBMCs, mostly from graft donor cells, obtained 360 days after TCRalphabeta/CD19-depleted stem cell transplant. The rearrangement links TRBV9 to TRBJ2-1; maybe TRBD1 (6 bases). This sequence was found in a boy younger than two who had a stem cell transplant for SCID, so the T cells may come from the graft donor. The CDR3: CASSASGVTYNEQFF. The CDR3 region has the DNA TGTGCCAGCAGCGCCTCAGGGGTAACCTACAATGAGCAGTTCTTC. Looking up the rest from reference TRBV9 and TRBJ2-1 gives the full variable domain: DSGVTQTPKHLITATGQRVTLRCSPRSGDLSVYWYQQSLDQGLQFLIQYYNGEERAKGNILERFSAQQFPDLHSELNLSSLELGDSALYFCASSASGVTYNEQFFGPGTRLTVL.